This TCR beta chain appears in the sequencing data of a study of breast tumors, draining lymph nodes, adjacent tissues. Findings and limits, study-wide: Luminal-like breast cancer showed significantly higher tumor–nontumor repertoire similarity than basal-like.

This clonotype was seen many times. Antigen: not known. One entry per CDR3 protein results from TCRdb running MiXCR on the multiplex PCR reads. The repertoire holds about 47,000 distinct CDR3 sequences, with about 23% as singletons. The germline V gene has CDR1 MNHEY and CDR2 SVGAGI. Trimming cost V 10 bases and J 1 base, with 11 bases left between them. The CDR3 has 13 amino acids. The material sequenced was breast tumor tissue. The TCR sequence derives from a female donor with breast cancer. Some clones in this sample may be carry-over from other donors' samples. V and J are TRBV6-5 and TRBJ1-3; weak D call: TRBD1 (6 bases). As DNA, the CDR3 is TGTGCCACTAGGACAGTTTCTGGAAACACCATATATTTT. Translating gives CATRTVSGNTIYF.